The present T cell receptor (beta chain) was sequenced within a study of blood T cells in healthy people across ages. Germline V gene lookup returns CDR1 SGHVS and CDR2 FNYEAQ. The CDR3 consists of 14 residues. Using a J-beta primer mix together with a sample-barcoded 5' primer, a second PCR was run for about 6 to 11 cycles. One entry per CDR3 protein results from TCRdb running MiXCR on the 5' RACE reads. The sample contains about 1.4 million distinct CDR3 sequences, around 59% of which appear only once. The chain is built from TRBV7-6 and TRBJ2-5; 11 bases agree with TRBD2. Judging by the DNA end, TRBJ2-7 fits better; the J call may be wrong. This clonotype was obtained from a man aged 18-30 years in good health. Sample: blood. CDR3: CASRRLAGTYEQYF. The CDR3 region has the DNA TGTGCCAGCAGGAGACTAGCGGGAACCTACGAGCAGTACTTC.